These 18 T cell receptor beta chains share one sample of origin, sequenced in a study of cytomegalovirus exposure and HLA in healthy donors. Primers included in the PCR were 60 Vbeta and 13 Jbeta primers. Sequencing was performed with immunoSEQ multiplex PCR; in TCRdb, only in-frame clones are kept and a portion is missing. The profile covers about 57,000 clones, with around 85% appearing a single time and just under 3% taken by the ten largest. The sample comprised PBMCs. The receptor set was obtained from a woman in her twenties or thirties in good health and CMV-seronegative.

CDR3 sequence reads: CASSDRTDSTQYF. CDR3 nucleotides: TGCGCCAGCAGTGACCGGACGGACAGTACGCAGTATTTT. The rearrangement links TRBV10-1 to TRBJ2-3; weak D call: TRBD1 (6 bases). This CDR3 comprises 13 residues. Looked up from germline, CDR1 is WNHNN and CDR2 is SYGVQD (reference sequence). The germline V and J ends were trimmed by 3 bases and 8 bases, with 12 bases remaining between them.

The CDR3 region is CASSPGGQLNTEAFF. In DNA, the CDR3 is TGCGCCAGCTCGCCAGGGGGCCAACTGAACACTGAAGCTTTCTTT. V is TRBV5-1 and J is TRBJ1-1; the match to TRBD1 covers 8 bases. Trimming took 7 bases from V and 0 from J; bases not matched to a gene: 8. The germline gives CDR1 SGHRS, CDR2 YFSETQ. The CDR3 length is 15 residues.

The chain recombines TRBV5-1 with TRBJ1-5; weak D call: TRBD1 (6 bases). V was clipped by 0 bases and J by 7 bases, with 20 bases between them. CDR1 SGHRS and CDR2 YFSETQ come from the germline V gene. The CDR3 is 17 residues long. The CDR3 sequence: CASSLESQGRVRQPQHF. CDR3 DNA: TGCGCCAGCAGCTTGGAGTCACAGGGAAGGGTAAGGCAGCCCCAGCATTTT.

The V call is TRBV9, the J call TRBJ1-4, with 9 nucleotides matching TRBD1. Per germline, CDR1 SGDLS and CDR2 YYNGEE. The V gene end was trimmed by 0 bases and the J gene end by 0 bases; junction bases not matched to a gene: 3. This CDR3 spans 17 amino acids. CDR3 in DNA: TGTGCCAGCAGCGTAGGGGACAGGGCCGCAACTAATGAAAAACTGTTTTTT. Its translation is CASSVGDRAATNEKLFF.

The chain combines TRBV19 with TRBJ1-2; 12 bases agree with TRBD1. Looked up from germline, CDR1 is LNHDA and CDR2 is SQIVND (reference sequence). V dropped 4 bases and J dropped 8; count of bases not matched to a gene: 11. The CDR3 has 16 residues. The CDR3 region has the DNA TGTGCCAGTAGTACCCGAACCCCCGGGACAGGGGGCGGCTACACCTTC. It specifies CASSTRTPGTGGGYTF.

This chain uses TRBV13 with TRBJ1-1; TRBD1 agrees at 10 bases. V was pared by 2 bases and J by 8 bases, with 5 bases of the junction left unmatched. The CDR3 runs to 14 residues. The V gene's germline CDR1 is PRHDT and CDR2 FYEKMQ (reference sequence). CDR3 loop: CASSLRQGAKEAFF. In DNA, the CDR3 is TGTGCCAGCAGCTTACGACAGGGGGCAAAGGAAGCTTTCTTT.

V is TRBV30 and J is TRBJ1-6, with 8 nucleotides matching TRBD1. Germline values: CDR1 GTSNPN, CDR2 SVGIG (reference sequence). This CDR3 comprises 13 residues. J was trimmed by 6 bases and V by 5 bases; bases with no gene match: 3. Written as DNA, the CDR3 is TGTGCCTGGGGGACAGGTGGTAATTCACCCCTCCACTTT. It is translated as CAWGTGGNSPLHF.

The chain's CDR3 is CASSATGDNSPLHF. The DNA for the CDR3 is TGCGCCAGCAGTGCTACAGGGGATAATTCACCCCTCCACTTT. The rearrangement links TRBV10-1 to TRBJ1-6, with TRBD1 matching over 7 bases. CDR1 and CDR2 from the germline V gene are WNHNN and SYGVQD (reference sequence). CDR3 length equals 14 residues. V lost 4 bases, J lost 5 bases, and 2 bases stayed unmatched.

This chain links TRBV5-1 with TRBJ2-1, with a tentative D call TRBD1 (6 bases). The length of the CDR3 is 16 residues. The germline gives CDR1 SGHRS, CDR2 YFSETQ. The V gene lost 0 bases and the J gene lost 1 base, with 11 bases spanning the gap. The CDR3 region has the DNA TGCGCCAGCAGCTTGGCCTTAAGGGGGTCCTACAATGAGCAGTTCTTC. This codes for CASSLALRGSYNEQFF.

This chain connects TRBV21-1 to TRBJ1-1; the table's D call, TRBD1, was not checked against the DNA. TRBV21-1 is a pseudogene segment. The CDR3 sequence is 14 residues long. The CDR3 DNA sequence: TGTGCCAACGGACAGACGACTGCGAACACTGAAGCTTTCTTT. This gives the protein CANGQTTANTEAFF.

The rearrangement links TRBV4-3 to TRBJ1-1, with D perhaps matching TRBD1 (5 bases). Per the germline V gene, CDR1 is LGHNA and CDR2 is YSLEER. This CDR3 is 14 amino acids long. Trimming stripped 0 bases from V and 4 bases from J, with 9 bases between. DNA of the CDR3: TGCGCCAGCAGCCAAGATTGGGGGGGCACTGAAGCTTTCTTT. Its translation is CASSQDWGGTEAFF.

The sample holds a few counts of this clone. The rearrangement joins TRBV7-6 to TRBJ2-3; D call uncertain. With 2 bases removed from V and 1 base from J, the gap between germline ends came to 10 bases. The CDR3 contains 15 residues. Germline CDR1 SGHVS, CDR2 FNYEAQ. The CDR3: CASSLTPLGTDTQYF. In nucleotides, the CDR3 is TGTGCCAGCAGCTTAACTCCTTTGGGCACAGATACGCAGTATTTT.

The chain links TRBV23-1 to TRBJ1-1; 9 positions match TRBD1. TRBV23-1 qualifies as an ORF whose function is uncertain. The V gene end was trimmed by 5 bases and the J gene end by 0 bases; junction bases not matched to a gene: 10. This CDR3 spans 17 amino acids. The CDR3 sequence: CASSYPGTGKMNTEAFF. CDR3 bases: TGCGCCAGCAGTTACCCCGGGACAGGGAAAATGAACACTGAAGCTTTCTTT.

J is TRBJ2-3 and V is TRBV9; TRBD1 aligns across 11 bases. The CDR3 consists of 15 residues. The V gene's germline CDR1 is SGDLS and CDR2 YYNGEE. Trimming took 2 bases from V and 3 from J; bases not matched to a gene: 2. Here the CDR3 reads CASSVGTGGTDTQYF. DNA of the CDR3: TGTGCCAGCAGCGTGGGGACAGGGGGGACAGATACGCAGTATTTT.

This chain joins TRBV5-6 and TRBJ2-3; 12 bases are a match to TRBD2. Germline CDR1 SGHDT, CDR2 YYEEEE. The CDR3 sequence is 17 residues long. The junction had 6 bases not matched to a gene; V was cut back by 4 bases and J by 0 bases. This chain's CDR3 is CASSIGLAGYSTDTQYF. Written as DNA, the CDR3 is TGTGCCAGCAGCATAGGACTAGCGGGGTATAGCACAGATACGCAGTATTTT.

The rearrangement uses TRBV2 and TRBJ2-5; 7 positions match TRBD1. The CDR3 is 14 residues long. The V and J ends lost 6 bases and 0 bases, in that order; junction bases with no gene match: 4. CDR1 is SNHLY, CDR2 FYNNEI, per germline. CDR3 region: CASSEQGYQETQYF. Written as DNA, the CDR3 is TGTGCCAGCAGCGAACAGGGGTACCAAGAGACCCAGTACTTC.

This clone was seen once. The V and J genes are TRBV4-2 and TRBJ1-5; 8 bases align to TRBD1. This CDR3 comprises 14 residues. The junction had 4 bases not matched to a gene; V was cut back by 1 base and J by 8 bases. Germline loops: CDR1 LGHNA, CDR2 YNFKEQ. CDR3 sequence: CASSQGQGTEPQHF. CDR3 sequence (DNA): TGTGCCAGCAGCCAAGGACAGGGGACGGAGCCCCAGCATTTT.

This clone occurred once. The genes are TRBV5-1 and TRBJ2-2; a weak D match, TRBD2 (5 bases). Germline V gene lookup returns CDR1 SGHRS and CDR2 YFSETQ. This CDR3 is 18 amino acids long. V was trimmed by 0 bases and J by 0 bases, leaving 15 bases between them. CDR3 sequence: CASSLVSPDSTNTGELFF. DNA for the CDR3: TGCGCCAGCAGCTTGGTTTCCCCGGACTCAACGAACACCGGGGAGCTGTTTTTT.